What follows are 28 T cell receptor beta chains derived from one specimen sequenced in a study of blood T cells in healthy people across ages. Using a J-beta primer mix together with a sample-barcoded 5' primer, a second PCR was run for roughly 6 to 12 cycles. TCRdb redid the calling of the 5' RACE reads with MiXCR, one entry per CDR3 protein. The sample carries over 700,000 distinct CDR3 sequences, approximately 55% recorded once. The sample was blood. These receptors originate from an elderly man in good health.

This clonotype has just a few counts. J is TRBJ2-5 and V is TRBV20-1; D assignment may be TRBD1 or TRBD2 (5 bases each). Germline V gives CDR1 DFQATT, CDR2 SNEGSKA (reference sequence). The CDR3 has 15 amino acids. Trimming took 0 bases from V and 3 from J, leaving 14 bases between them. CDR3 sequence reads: CSARDIGDPKETQYF. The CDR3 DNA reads TGCAGTGCTAGAGATATAGGGGACCCAAAAGAGACCCAGTACTTC.

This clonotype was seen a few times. The CDR3, as DNA: TGTGCCAGCAGTCCCCAAGCGGAGGGCCCCTACAATGAGCAGTTCTTC. Translating it yields CASSPQAEGPYNEQFF. The chain combines TRBV12-3 or TRBV12-4 with TRBJ2-1, with D possibly matching TRBD2 (6 bases). Trimming stripped 5 bases from V and 2 bases from J, with 16 bases between. There are 16 residues in the CDR3.

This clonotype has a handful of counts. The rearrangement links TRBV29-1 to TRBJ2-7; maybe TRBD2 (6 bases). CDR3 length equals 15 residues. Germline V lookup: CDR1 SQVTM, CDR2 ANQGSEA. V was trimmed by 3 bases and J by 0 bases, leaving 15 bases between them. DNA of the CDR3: TGCAGCGTTGAGGGGACGGCGGGAAACTCCTACGAGCAGTACTTC. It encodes CSVEGTAGNSYEQYF.

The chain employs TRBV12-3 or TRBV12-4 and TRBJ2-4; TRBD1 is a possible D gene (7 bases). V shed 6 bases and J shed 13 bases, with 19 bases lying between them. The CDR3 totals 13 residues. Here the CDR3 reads CASRPNQGGRQYF. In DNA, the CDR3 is TGTGCCAGCAGGCCCAACCAGGGGGGCAGGCAGTACTTC.

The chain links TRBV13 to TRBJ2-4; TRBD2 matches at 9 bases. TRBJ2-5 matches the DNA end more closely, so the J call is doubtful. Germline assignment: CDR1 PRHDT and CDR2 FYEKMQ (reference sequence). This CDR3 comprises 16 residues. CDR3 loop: CASSLRPSGTQETQYF. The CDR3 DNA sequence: TGTGCCAGCAGCTTAAGGCCTAGCGGGACCCAAGAGACCCAGTACTTC.

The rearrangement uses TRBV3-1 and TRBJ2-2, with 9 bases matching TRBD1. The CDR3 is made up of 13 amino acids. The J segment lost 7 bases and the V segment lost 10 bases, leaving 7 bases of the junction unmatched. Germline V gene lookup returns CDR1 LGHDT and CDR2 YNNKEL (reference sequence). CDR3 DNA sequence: TGTGCCACCTTGGACAGGGGAGTCGGGGAGCTGTTTTTT. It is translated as CATLDRGVGELFF. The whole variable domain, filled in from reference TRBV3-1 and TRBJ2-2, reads DTAVSQTPKYLVTQMGNDKSIKCEQNLGHDTMYWYKQDSKKFLKIMFSYNNKELIINETVPNRFSPKSPDKAHLNLHINSLELGDSAVYFCATLDRGVGELFFGEGSRLTVL.

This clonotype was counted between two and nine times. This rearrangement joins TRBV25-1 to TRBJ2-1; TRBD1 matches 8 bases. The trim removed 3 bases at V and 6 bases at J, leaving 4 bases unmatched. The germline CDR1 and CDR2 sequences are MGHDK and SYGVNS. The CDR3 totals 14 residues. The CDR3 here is CASSDWTGTNEQFF. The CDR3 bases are TGTGCCAGCAGTGATTGGACAGGGACCAATGAGCAGTTCTTC.

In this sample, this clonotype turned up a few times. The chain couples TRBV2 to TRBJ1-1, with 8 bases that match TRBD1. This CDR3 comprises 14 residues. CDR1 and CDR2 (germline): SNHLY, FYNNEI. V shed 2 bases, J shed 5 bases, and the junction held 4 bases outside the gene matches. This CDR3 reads CASSEQGAYTEAFF. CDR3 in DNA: TGTGCCAGCAGTGAACAGGGGGCCTATACTGAAGCTTTCTTT.

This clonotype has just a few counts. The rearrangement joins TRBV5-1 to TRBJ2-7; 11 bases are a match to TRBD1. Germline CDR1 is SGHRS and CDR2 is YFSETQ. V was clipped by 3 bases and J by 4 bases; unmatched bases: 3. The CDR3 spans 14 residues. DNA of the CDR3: TGCGCCAGCAGCTGGGGACAGGGGGAATACGAGCAGTACTTC. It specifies CASSWGQGEYEQYF.

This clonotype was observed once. In nucleotides, the CDR3 is TGTGCCTCTCACGAACGGGGGGCGGTTGAGCCCCAGCATTTT. This sequence encodes CASHERGAVEPQHF. This chain joins TRBV10-3 and TRBJ1-5; D perhaps matches TRBD1 (6 bases). The CDR3 totals 14 residues. Trimming stripped 11 bases from V and 8 bases from J, with 22 bases between. Germline CDR1 and CDR2: ENHRY and SYGVKD.

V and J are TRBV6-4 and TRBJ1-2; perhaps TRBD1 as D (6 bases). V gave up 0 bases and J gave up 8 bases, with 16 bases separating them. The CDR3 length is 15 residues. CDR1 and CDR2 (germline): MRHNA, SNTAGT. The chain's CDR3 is CASSDSPGASFGYTF. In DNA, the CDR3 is TGTGCCAGCAGTGACTCGCCGGGGGCGTCGTTCGGCTACACCTTC.

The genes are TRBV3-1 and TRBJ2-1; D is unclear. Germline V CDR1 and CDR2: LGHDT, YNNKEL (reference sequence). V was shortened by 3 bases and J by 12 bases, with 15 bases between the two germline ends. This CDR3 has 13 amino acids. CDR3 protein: CASSHAAGPGQFF. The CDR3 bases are TGTGCCAGCAGCCACGCCGCTGGGCCGGGGCAGTTCTTC.

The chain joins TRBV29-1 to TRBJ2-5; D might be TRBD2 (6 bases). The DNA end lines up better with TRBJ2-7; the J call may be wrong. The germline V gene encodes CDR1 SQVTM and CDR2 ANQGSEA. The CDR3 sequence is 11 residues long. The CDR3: CSVNRAGEQYF. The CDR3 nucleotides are TGCAGCGTTAACAGAGCGGGCGAGCAGTACTTC.

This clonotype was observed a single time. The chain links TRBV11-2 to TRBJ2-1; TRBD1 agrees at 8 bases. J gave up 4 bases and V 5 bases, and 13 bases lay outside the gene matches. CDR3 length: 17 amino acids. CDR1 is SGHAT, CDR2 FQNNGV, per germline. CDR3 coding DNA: TGTGCCAGCAGCACCAGACCCCAGGGGGCGTTATACAATGAGCAGTTCTTC. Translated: CASSTRPQGALYNEQFF.

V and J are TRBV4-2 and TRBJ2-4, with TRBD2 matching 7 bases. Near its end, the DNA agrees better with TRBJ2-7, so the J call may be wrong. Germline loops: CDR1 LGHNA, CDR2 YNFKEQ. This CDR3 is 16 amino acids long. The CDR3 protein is CASSQSRGLADHEQYF. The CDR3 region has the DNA TGTGCCAGCAGCCAATCCCGAGGGCTAGCGGACCACGAGCAGTACTTC.

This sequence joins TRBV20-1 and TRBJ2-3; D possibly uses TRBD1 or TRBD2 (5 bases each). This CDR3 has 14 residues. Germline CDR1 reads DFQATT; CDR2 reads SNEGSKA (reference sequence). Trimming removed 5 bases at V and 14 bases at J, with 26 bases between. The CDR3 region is CSAAQRGNLGDAYF. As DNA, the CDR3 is TGCAGTGCTGCCCAGAGGGGTAACTTGGGGGACGCGTATTTT.

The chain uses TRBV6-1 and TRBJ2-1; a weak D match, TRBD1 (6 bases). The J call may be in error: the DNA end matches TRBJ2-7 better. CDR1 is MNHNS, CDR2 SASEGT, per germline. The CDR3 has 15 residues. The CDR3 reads CASSAPSGEPYEQYF. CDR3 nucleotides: TGTGCCAGCAGTGCCCCGTCAGGGGAACCCTACGAGCAGTACTTC.

In nucleotides, the CDR3 is TGTGCCACCAGTGAAGGGACAGCCGACTCACCCCTCCACTTT. Translated: CATSEGTADSPLHF. V gene TRBV24-1 combines with J gene TRBJ1-6, with TRBD1 matching 7 bases. V lost 4 bases, J lost 10 bases, and 6 bases stayed unmatched. This CDR3 is 14 amino acids long. The germline V gene has CDR1 KGHDR and CDR2 SFDVKD.

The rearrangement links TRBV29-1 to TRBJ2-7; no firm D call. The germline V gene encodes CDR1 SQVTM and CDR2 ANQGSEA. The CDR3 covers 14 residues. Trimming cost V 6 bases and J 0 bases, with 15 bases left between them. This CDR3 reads CSVASAGISYEQYF. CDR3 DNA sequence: TGCAGCGTCGCATCCGCAGGTATCTCCTACGAGCAGTACTTC.

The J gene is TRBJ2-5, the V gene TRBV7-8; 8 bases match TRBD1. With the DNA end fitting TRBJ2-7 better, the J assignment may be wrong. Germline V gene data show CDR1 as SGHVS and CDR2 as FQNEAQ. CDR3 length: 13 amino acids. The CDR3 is CASSLTGACEQYF. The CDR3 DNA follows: TGTGCCAGCAGCTTGACAGGGGCCTGCGAGCAGTACTTC.

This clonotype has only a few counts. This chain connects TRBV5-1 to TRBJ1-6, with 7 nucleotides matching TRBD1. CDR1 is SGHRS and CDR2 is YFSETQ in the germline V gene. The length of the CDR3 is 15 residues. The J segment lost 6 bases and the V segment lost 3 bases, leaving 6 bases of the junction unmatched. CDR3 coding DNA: TGCGCCAGCAGCTCGGGACAGCTGCGTAATTCACCCCTCCACTTT. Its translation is CASSSGQLRNSPLHF.

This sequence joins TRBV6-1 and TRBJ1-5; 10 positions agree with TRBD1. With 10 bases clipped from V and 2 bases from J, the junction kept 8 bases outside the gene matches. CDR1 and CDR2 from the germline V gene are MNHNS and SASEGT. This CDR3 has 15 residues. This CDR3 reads CAIKSGTGGNQPQHF. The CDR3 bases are TGTGCCATTAAATCTGGGACAGGGGGCAATCAGCCCCAGCATTTT.

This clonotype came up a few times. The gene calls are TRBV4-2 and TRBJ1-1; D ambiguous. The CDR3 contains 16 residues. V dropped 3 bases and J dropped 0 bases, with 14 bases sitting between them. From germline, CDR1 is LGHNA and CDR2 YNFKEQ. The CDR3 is CASSHSDWAMNTEAFF. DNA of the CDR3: TGTGCCAGCAGCCACTCGGATTGGGCCATGAACACTGAAGCTTTCTTT.

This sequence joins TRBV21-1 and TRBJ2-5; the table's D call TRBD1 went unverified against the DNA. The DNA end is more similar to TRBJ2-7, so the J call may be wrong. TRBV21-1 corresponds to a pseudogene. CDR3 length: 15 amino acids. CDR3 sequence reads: CASSPGMGRGHEQYF. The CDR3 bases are TGTGCCAGCAGCCCAGGGATGGGAAGGGGGCACGAGCAGTACTTC.

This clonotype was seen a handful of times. DNA for the CDR3: TGTGCCAGCAGTTTTGAATCGCGGGAGGGGGAAGAGACCCAGTACTTC. Its protein is CASSFESREGEETQYF. V is TRBV28 and J is TRBJ2-5; TRBD2 aligns across 9 bases. The CDR3 is 16 amino acids. J was trimmed by 3 bases and V by 3 bases; bases with no gene match: 8. Per germline, CDR1 MDHEN and CDR2 SYDVKM.

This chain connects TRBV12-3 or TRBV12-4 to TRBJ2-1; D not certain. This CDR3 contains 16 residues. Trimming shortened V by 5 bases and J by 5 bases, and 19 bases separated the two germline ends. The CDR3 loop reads CASSLWNSPINNEQFF. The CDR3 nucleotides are TGTGCCAGCAGTCTCTGGAACAGCCCTATAAACAATGAGCAGTTCTTC.

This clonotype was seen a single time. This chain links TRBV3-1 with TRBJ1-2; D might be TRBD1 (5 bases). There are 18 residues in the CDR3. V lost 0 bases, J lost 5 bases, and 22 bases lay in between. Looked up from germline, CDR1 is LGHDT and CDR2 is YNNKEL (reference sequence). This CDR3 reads CASSQDGGYQSRYYGYTF. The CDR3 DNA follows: TGTGCCAGCAGCCAAGACGGGGGATACCAAAGTCGGTATTATGGCTACACCTTC.

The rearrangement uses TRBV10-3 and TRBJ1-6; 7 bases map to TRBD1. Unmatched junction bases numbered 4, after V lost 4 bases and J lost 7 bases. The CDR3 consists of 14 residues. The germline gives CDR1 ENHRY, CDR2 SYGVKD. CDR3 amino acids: CAISVGDRNSPLHF. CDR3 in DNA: TGTGCCATCAGTGTCGGGGACAGAAATTCACCCCTCCACTTT.